This TCR beta chain is drawn from a study of T cell responses to AZD1222 COVID-19 vaccine. The data were produced by immunoSEQ multiplex PCR, yet TCRdb's version contains in-frame clones alone and is incomplete. The sample carries tens of thousands of clones, about 90% recorded once. Findings and limits, study-wide: Clonal diversity was possibly underestimated, and the donors were mostly white British, with more females. Seropositivity was recorded at baseline in only 6 or 7 AZD1222 recipients. Two AZD1222 administrations were followed by greater Spike-specific TCR breadth and depth.

Germline V lookup: CDR1 SGDLS, CDR2 YYNGEE. Trimming took 3 bases from V and 1 from J, leaving 10 bases between them. This CDR3 spans 15 amino acids. Notes on this clone: What it binds is not known.

Material: peripheral blood, obtained 28 days after the second AZD1222 dose. The sequence was obtained from an adult who received the AZD1222 COVID-19 vaccine. The V call is TRBV9, the J call TRBJ2-2; a possible D gene is TRBD1 (5 bases). The CDR3 nucleotides are TGTGCCAGCAGCGGTAGAGACAGGAACACCGGGGAGCTGTTTTTT. Protein: CASSGRDRNTGELFF.